These 10 T cell receptor beta chains were sequenced from one sample in a study of beta chain features in type 1 diabetes listed by TCRdb under 2018. The library was made by the immunoSEQ multiplex PCR assay. The entire isolated RNA was reverse transcribed using the High Capacity cDNA Reverse Transcription Kit, and thus expressed TCRB transcripts were sequenced. In its TCRdb copy, this immuneACCESS table keeps in-frame sequences only and misses some clones. Where compared with another copy, unresolved V genes explain less than half of these, and the others have no known cause. In all, the sample holds under 400,000 clones, and around 20% of those were seen once. The ten largest clones take up under 0.05% of the sample. Sequences were obtained from naive CD4+ T cells from blood. Read against the paper, the sample's cell subset or site label means: true naive CD4+ T cells. Source of these receptors: a woman aged 18 to 35 in good health.

This clone has a handful of counts. The chain has TRBV7-2 and TRBJ2-5; D is unresolved. Germline CDR1 and CDR2: SGHTA and FQGNSA. This CDR3 spans 14 amino acids. V gave up 0 bases and J gave up 5 bases, with 10 bases separating them. This CDR3 reads CASSLATLPETQYF. CDR3 nucleotides: TGTGCCAGCAGCTTAGCGACTCTTCCCGAGACCCAGTACTTC.

This clone has more than one count but fewer than ten. This sample also contains other DNA sequences that code for the same CDR3. The chain employs TRBV7-9 and TRBJ1-4; D gene uncertain. Germline assignment: CDR1 SEHNR and CDR2 FQNEAQ (reference sequence). With 5 bases removed from V and 10 bases from J, the gap between germline ends came to 14 bases. The CDR3 loop spans 13 amino acids. In DNA, the CDR3 is TGTGCCAGCAGCCCAGGACTCGGACGAAAACTGTTTTTT. It translates to CASSPGLGRKLFF.

This rearrangement joins TRBV18 to TRBJ1-2; perhaps TRBD1 as D (6 bases). The CDR3 length is 15 residues. Germline CDR1 and CDR2: KGHSH and LQKENI. Deletions cut 4 bases from V and 3 bases from J, with 15 bases between. The CDR3 protein is CASSLSQGTDYGYTF. Written as DNA, the CDR3 is TGTGCCAGCTCACTCTCACAGGGCACCGACTATGGCTACACCTTC.

The table lists this clone with a few counts. The sample holds other DNA sequences that translate to the same CDR3. The chain recombines TRBV6-5 with TRBJ2-7, with 8 bases that match TRBD1. J lost 2 bases, V lost 5 bases, and 2 bases had no gene match. Germline lookup yields CDR1 MNHEY and CDR2 SVGAGI. The CDR3 extends over 13 amino acids. CDR3 sequence (DNA): TGTGCCAGCAGTAGACAGGGGACCTACGAGCAGTACTTC. Translating it yields CASSRQGTYEQYF.

This clone was seen only a few times. DNA for the CDR3: TGTGCCAGCAGCTTATGGGGAGCGGGAGTCGAGACCCAGTACTTC. It codes for CASSLWGAGVETQYF. This chain connects TRBV7-9 to TRBJ2-5; TRBD2 matches 8 bases. The CDR3 runs 15 residues. CDR1 SEHNR and CDR2 FQNEAQ come from the germline V gene (reference sequence). The V gene end was trimmed by 2 bases and the J gene end by 5 bases; junction bases not matched to a gene: 7. Full variable domain (missing parts from reference TRBV7-9 and TRBJ2-5): DTGVSQNPRHKITKRGQNVTFRCDPISEHNRLYWYRQTLGQGPEFLTYFQNEAQLEKSRLLSDRFSAERPKGSFSTLEIQRTEQGDSAMYLCASSLWGAGVETQYFGPGTRLLVL.

This clone was picked up a small number of times. The rearrangement links TRBV6-5 to TRBJ2-7; a weak D match, TRBD2 (6 bases). Looked up from germline, CDR1 is MNHEY and CDR2 is SVGAGI. V was pared by 0 bases and J by 3 bases, with 15 bases between. The CDR3 covers 16 residues. The CDR3 DNA sequence: TGTGCCAGCAGTTACTCCCGGTTGGGACTGGTCTACGAGCAGTACTTC. Protein: CASSYSRLGLVYEQYF.

The chain couples TRBV7-9 to TRBJ1-2; D perhaps matches TRBD1 (6 bases). CDR3 length equals 14 residues. The V end was cut by 1 base, the J end by 2 bases, with 8 bases between. Germline CDR1 reads SEHNR; CDR2 reads FQNEAQ (reference sequence). CDR3 sequence: CASSLDQGNYGYTF. CDR3 DNA sequence: TGTGCCAGCAGCTTAGATCAGGGGAACTATGGCTACACCTTC.

Only a few counts were recorded for this clone. The J gene is TRBJ2-5, the V gene TRBV30; D is possibly TRBD1 (6 bases). CDR1 GTSNPN and CDR2 SVGIG come from the germline V gene (reference sequence). The CDR3 has 13 amino acids. V gave up 5 bases and J gave up 1 base, with 11 bases separating them. The CDR3 nucleotides are TGTGCCTGGGGACAGACCCTCCAAGAGACCCAGTACTTC. This codes for CAWGQTLQETQYF.

The rearrangement uses TRBV11-2 and TRBJ2-1; 7 bases align to TRBD2. After removal of 2 bases from V and 8 bases from J, the junction contained 18 bases not matched to a gene. This CDR3 is 18 amino acids long. The germline V gene has CDR1 SGHAT and CDR2 FQNNGV. CDR3 nucleotide sequence: TGTGCCAGCAGCTTAAGCCTCCGTCTGGGGGAGGGCCAGTATGAGCAGTTCTTC. Its translation is CASSLSLRLGEGQYEQFF.

In its sample, this clone was seen a few times. V and J are TRBV2 and TRBJ1-5; D unresolved. V lost 4 bases and J lost 11, with 9 bases in between. This CDR3 is 11 amino acids long. Germline CDR1 reads SNHLY; CDR2 reads FYNNEI. CDR3 bases: TGTGCCAGCAGTGGAACTTTGGCCCAGCATTTT. Translated, it gives CASSGTLAQHF.